This note documents a single T cell receptor (beta chain) sequence. The sample comes from a study of shared clonotypes between healthy human individuals. Across the study: The plates for each donor numbered three CD4 naive, three CD4 memory, two CD8 naive and one CD8 memory.

Terminally differentiated effector memory CD45RA+ cells were excluded by CCR7 positive selection of CD45RO-negative cells. The length of the CDR3 is 13 residues. The V gene's germline CDR1 is SQVTM and CDR2 ANQGSEA. The V segment lost 7 bases and the J segment 1 base; nucleotides outside the gene matches: 7. Template for every sorted-subset replicate PCR totaled around 200 ng DNA, about 30,000 T cell genomes. Some clones are missing from TCRdb's copy, which holds only in-frame ones; the method was immunoSEQ multiplex PCR. This table holds about 820,000 clones, around 93% found once. This chain connects TRBV29-1 to TRBJ2-7; 7 bases are a match to TRBD1. This receptor was identified in a man aged 30 to 39 in good health. Source material: naive CD8+ T cells sorted from blood. The CDR3 region has the DNA TGCAGCGCCGAAGGGGACAGTTCCTACGAGCAGTACTTC. Amino acid sequence: CSAEGDSSYEQYF.